This is a list of T cell receptor beta chains from one sample in a study of beta chain features in type 1 diabetes. Produced via immunoSEQ multiplex PCR; TCRdb's table is partial and in-frame only. The sample has about 260,000 clones, around 22% seen once; the top ten hold 0.012%. Source material: naive CD4+ T cells from blood. The receptors derive from a woman in her twenties or thirties with type 1 diabetes. The CDR3 runs from the conserved cysteine through the conserved F or W. A D gene is named only where the DNA matches it firmly. Clone sizes are given selectively: once, few, many, or a class where the clone is expanded.

DNA	CDR3	D	J	size	V
TGTGCCAGCAGCTTGGACTTACAGAATCAGTACTTC	CASSLDLQNQYF	-	TRBJ2-5	-	TRBV5-6
TGTGCCAGCAGCGCCCATGCCGGGACTACGAACAATGAGCAGTTCTTC	CASSAHAGTTNNEQFF	TRBD2	TRBJ2-1	-	TRBV9
TGTGCCAGCAGCACTCGGACTAGCGGGAGTATCGGAGAGACCCAGTACTTC	CASSTRTSGSIGETQYF	TRBD2	TRBJ2-5	few	TRBV9
TGTGCCAGCAGCCAGCCCGGGCTAGCGGCTTACAATGAGCAGTTCTTC	CASSQPGLAAYNEQFF	TRBD2	TRBJ2-1	-	TRBV4-2
TGTGCCAGCTCACCCATTAACGGTCTCGGGTCAGAAACTGAAGCTTTCTTT	CASSPINGLGSETEAFF	-	TRBJ1-1	-	TRBV18
TGTGCCAGCTCTCCCAGTGAGGGGGTTGAGCAGTTCTTC	CASSPSEGVEQFF	-	TRBJ2-1	-	TRBV18
TGTGCCAGCAGTCGCCAGGACAGACCCACCGGGGAGCTGTTTTTT	CASSRQDRPTGELFF	-	TRBJ2-2	few	TRBV28
TGTGCCAGCAGCATGGGACAGCCCAGAACCCAGTACTTC	CASSMGQPRTQYF	TRBD1	TRBJ2-5	-	TRBV7-8
TGTGCCAGCAGCCCACTAGGTAGCTCCTACAATGAGCAGTTCTTC	CASSPLGSSYNEQFF	-	TRBJ2-1	-	TRBV7-9
TGTGCCAGCTCACCAAGGGACACCAATCAGCCCCAGCATTTT	CASSPRDTNQPQHF	-	TRBJ1-5	-	TRBV18
TGCGCCAGCAGTTCCAGCTCTGGGGCCAACGTCCTGACTTTC	CASSSSSGANVLTF	-	TRBJ2-6	-	TRBV4-1
TGCAGCGTACGGGGCTATGGCTACACCTTC	CSVRGYGYTF	-	TRBJ1-2	few	TRBV20-1
TGTGCCAGCAGTCCGACAGGGGACAATGAGCAGTTCTTC	CASSPTGDNEQFF	TRBD1	TRBJ2-1	-	TRBV2
TGTGCCAGCAGTCGCGGGCCCTCCTACGAGCAGTACTTC	CASSRGPSYEQYF	-	TRBJ2-7	-	TRBV2
TGTGCCTGGAGACCGACAGGGGCTAATGAGCAGTTCTTC	CAWRPTGANEQFF	TRBD1	TRBJ2-1	few	TRBV30
TGCGCCAGCAGCCAAGATGTTCCGACTAATGAAAAACTGTTTTTT	CASSQDVPTNEKLFF	-	TRBJ1-4	-	TRBV4-1
TGTGCCAGCTCACCTGGGACAGGGTCCTACGAGCAGTACTTC	CASSPGTGSYEQYF	TRBD1	TRBJ2-7	few	TRBV18